This T cell receptor beta chain was found in a study of blood T cells in healthy people across ages. This clonotype came up a few times. Each donor gave 9.5 to 10 milliliters of peripheral blood. Isolated PBMCs totaled at least 6 million in each sample. Primed by a sample-barcoded 5' primer and a J-beta primer mix, a second PCR proceeded for 7 to 11 cycles. Every molecule of cDNA carried a tag from a template-switch adaptor with 12 random nucleotides. TCRdb ran MiXCR on the 5' RACE reads and lists one entry per CDR3 protein. The table records approximately 1.5 million distinct CDR3 sequences, roughly 32% of them present only once. The CDR3 totals 14 residues. Germline loops: CDR1 DFQATT, CDR2 SNEGSKA (reference sequence). With 6 bases removed from V and 9 bases from J, the gap between germline ends came to 22 bases.

The sequence derives from a woman aged 30 to 39 in good health. Sequenced input: blood. The V gene is TRBV20-1, the J gene TRBJ2-3; D is ambiguous. CDR3 sequence: CSAETAPSSRTQYF. CDR3 DNA sequence: TGCAGTGCAGAGACTGCCCCTAGTAGTCGGACGCAGTATTTT.